This entry lists 12 T cell receptor beta chains sequenced from one sample in a study of metastatic and nonmetastatic thyroid tumors. Patients underwent thyroid surgery, and none had received any treatment before it. TCRdb reanalyzed the PCR reads with MiXCR. The sample holds some 90,000 clones, 8% to 9.5% seen once. Material: blood. These receptors were obtained from a female donor with papillary thyroid cancer or a benign thyroid nodule (not recorded which). Some clones in this sample may be carry-over from other donors' samples.

This clone has ten or more counts. This chain connects TRBV5-5 to TRBJ1-2; tentatively, D is TRBD1 (6 bases). The CDR3 totals 11 residues. The V gene lost 6 bases and the J gene lost 8 bases, with 11 bases spanning the gap. Germline CDR1 SGHKS, CDR2 YYEKEE (reference sequence). In DNA, the CDR3 is TGTGCCAGCATGGGGGGCCCGGGCTACACCTTC. Its translation is CASMGGPGYTF.

This clone was recorded at least ten times. This sequence joins TRBV3-1 and TRBJ2-7; maybe TRBD1 (6 bases). This CDR3 is 15 amino acids long. Between the trimmed V and J ends, which lost 4 bases and 5 bases, there was a span of 18 bases. Germline-derived CDR1 and CDR2 are LGHDT and YNNKEL (reference sequence). The CDR3 DNA follows: TGTGCCAGCAGCCCAGGGGCCACCCCCACCCACGAGCAGTACTTC. It codes for CASSPGATPTHEQYF.

This chain connects TRBV27 to TRBJ2-7; 11 positions match TRBD1. From germline, CDR1 is MNHEY and CDR2 SMNVEV (reference sequence). The ends lost 2 bases at V and 6 bases at J; junction bases unmatched: 9. CDR3 size: 16 residues. The CDR3 is CASSLSLGTGGLEQYF. The CDR3 DNA reads TGTGCCAGCAGTTTAAGTCTCGGGACAGGGGGGCTCGAGCAGTACTTC.

The table lists this clone with many counts. The J gene is TRBJ2-7, the V gene TRBV10-3; no definite D call. V lost 0 bases and J 2 bases, leaving 5 bases between the germline ends. Germline lookup yields CDR1 ENHRY and CDR2 SYGVKD. This CDR3 region has 13 residues. CDR3 residues: CAISESGPYEQYF. The CDR3 DNA sequence: TGTGCCATCAGTGAGTCGGGTCCCTACGAGCAGTACTTC.

The sample holds a few counts of this clone. V and J are TRBV19 and TRBJ1-4; D possibly corresponds to TRBD1 (5 bases). The V end was cut by 4 bases, the J end by 7 bases, with 13 bases between. Germline lookup yields CDR1 LNHDA and CDR2 SQIVND (reference sequence). The length of the CDR3 is 14 residues. This CDR3 reads CASSRGGRGEKLFF. The CDR3 bases are TGTGCCAGTAGTAGGGGGGGACGAGGTGAAAAACTGTTTTTT.

This clone was detected many times. Germline is not matched at one junction end, which may reflect a read error. This sequence joins TRBV18 and TRBJ2-7, with D uncertain. The CDR3 spans 15 residues. Germline V gene lookup returns CDR1 KGHSH and CDR2 LQKENI. CDR3 nucleotides: TGTGCCAGCTCACCACTTGGTACGTTCTCCTACGAGCAGTACTTT. It encodes CASSPLGTFSYEQYF. The whole variable domain, remainder taken from reference TRBV18 and TRBJ2-7, is NAGVMQNPRHLVRRRGQEARLRCSPMKGHSHVYWYRQLPEEGLKFMVYLQKENIIDESGMPKERFSAEFPKEGPSILRIQQVVRGDSAAYFCASSPLGTFSYEQYFGPGTRLTVT.

This clone was counted many times. V and J are TRBV6-1 and TRBJ1-3; weak D call: TRBD1 (5 bases). The CDR3 totals 16 residues. Trimming took 2 bases from V and 4 from J, leaving 15 bases between them. Germline CDR1 is MNHNS and CDR2 is SASEGT. CDR3 protein: CASSEMRQGYGNTIYF. The CDR3 DNA sequence: TGTGCCAGCAGTGAAATGAGGCAGGGATACGGAAACACCATATATTTT.

This clone was seen repeatedly, ten times or more. The J gene is TRBJ2-7, the V gene TRBV5-6; 7 bases are shared with TRBD2. Germline CDR1 SGHDT, CDR2 YYEEEE. The CDR3 loop spans 16 amino acids. The trim removed 0 bases at V and 2 bases at J, leaving 8 bases unmatched. Here the CDR3 DNA reads TGTGCCAGCAGCTTGGGTCTGGGGGGGTCGCCCTACGAGCAGTACTTC. It yields the protein CASSLGLGGSPYEQYF. The full variable domain, completed using reference TRBV5-6 and TRBJ2-7, is DAGVTQSPTHLIKTRGQQVTLRCSPKSGHDTVSWYQQALGQGPQFIFQYYEEEERQRGNFPDRFSGHQFPNYSSELNVNALLLGDSALYLCASSLGLGGSPYEQYFGPGTRLTVT.

This clone was seen ten or more times. This chain connects TRBV12-5 to TRBJ2-3; D might be TRBD1 or TRBD2, each matching 6 bases. The CDR3 spans 16 residues. Trimming took 3 bases from V and 3 from J, leaving 16 bases between them. Per the germline V gene, CDR1 is LGHNT and CDR2 is FRNRAP. The CDR3 loop is CASGLGGTVGTDTQYF. The CDR3 bases are TGTGCTAGTGGTTTAGGGGGGACGGTGGGGACAGATACGCAGTATTTT.

This clone was picked up many times. The chain employs TRBV12-3 or TRBV12-4 and TRBJ2-2; TRBD2 might be the D (6 bases). This CDR3 contains 16 residues. With 3 bases removed from V and 5 bases from J, the gap between germline ends came to 16 bases. CDR3 sequence reads: CASSFRLSGRTGELFF. CDR3 bases: TGTGCCAGCAGTTTTCGTCTATCGGGGAGGACCGGGGAGCTGTTTTTT.

The sample holds many counts of this clone. V gene TRBV7-6 combines with J gene TRBJ2-1; TRBD2 is a possible D gene (6 bases). Germline lookup yields CDR1 SGHVS and CDR2 FNYEAQ. The germline V and J ends were trimmed by 1 base and 9 bases, with 16 bases remaining between them. The CDR3 has 15 residues. The CDR3 DNA is TGTGCCAGCAGCTTAGGACGACTTGGGGGGAGTGAGCAGTTCTTC. Amino acids: CASSLGRLGGSEQFF.

This chain uses TRBV2 with TRBJ2-6; 7 bases map to TRBD1. Germline V gene sequence: CDR1 SNHLY, CDR2 FYNNEI. V lost 6 bases and J lost 0; bases outside the gene matches: 8. CDR3 length equals 17 residues. CDR3 loop: CASRQGQASSGANVLTF. The CDR3 DNA is TGTGCCAGCAGACAAGGACAGGCGAGCTCTGGGGCCAACGTCCTGACTTTC.